Each of the 19 T cell receptor beta chains below was sequenced from the same sample in a study of OX40 agonist ivuxolimab in advanced cancers. Method: immunoSEQ multiplex PCR; TCRdb's copy keeps in-frame clones and lacks some. The sample consists of about 85,000 clones, around 86% of them appearing once. Here the sequenced sample was CD4+ or CD8+ T cells sorted from blood, taken in a trial of the OX40 agonist ivuxolimab. These receptors originate from an adult with an advanced solid tumor such as melanoma, head and neck, liver or kidney cancer.

A single count supports this clone. V and J are TRBV7-6 and TRBJ1-3; weak D call: TRBD1 (5 bases). The germline V gene has CDR1 SGHVS and CDR2 FNYEAQ. V was clipped by 4 bases and J by 4 bases, with 11 bases between them. The CDR3 is 14 amino acids. CDR3 sequence reads: CASSSTTAGNTIYF. In DNA, the CDR3 is TGTGCCAGCAGCTCGACGACAGCAGGAAACACCATATATTTT. The variable domain in full, completed from reference TRBV7-6 and TRBJ1-3, reads GAGVSQSPRYKVTKRGQDVALRCDPISGHVSLYWYRQALGQGPEFLTYFNYEAQQDKSGLPNDRFSAERPEGSISTLTIQRTEQRDSAMYRCASSSTTAGNTIYFGEGSWLTVV.

The chain couples TRBV5-1 to TRBJ2-3; D not certain. CDR3 length equals 14 residues. Per germline, CDR1 SGHRS and CDR2 YFSETQ. Trimming left V 0 bases short and J 4 bases short, with 9 bases between. The CDR3 sequence is CASSLVNPADTQYF. DNA of the CDR3: TGCGCCAGCAGCTTGGTAAACCCGGCAGATACGCAGTATTTT.

The CDR3 here is CASITQGASSTEAFF. In DNA form, the CDR3 reads TGTGCCAGCATAACACAGGGGGCGAGTAGCACTGAAGCTTTCTTT. The gene calls are TRBV28 and TRBJ1-1, with 9 bases fitting TRBD1. Germline V lookup: CDR1 MDHEN, CDR2 SYDVKM. The J segment lost 4 bases and the V segment lost 7 bases, leaving 10 bases of the junction unmatched. The CDR3 length is 15 residues.

This clone was observed a single time. The chain joins TRBV28 to TRBJ2-5, with D possibly being TRBD2 (6 bases). The CDR3 runs to 18 residues. Trimming removed 3 bases from V and 2 bases from J, with 22 bases in between. Germline values: CDR1 MDHEN, CDR2 SYDVKM. The CDR3 sequence is CASSLAPWVESGQETQYF. CDR3 bases: TGTGCCAGCAGTTTGGCCCCGTGGGTGGAGAGCGGGCAAGAGACCCAGTACTTC. The full variable domain, completed using reference TRBV28 and TRBJ2-5, is DVKVTQSSRYLVKRTGEKVFLECVQDMDHENMFWYRQDPGLGLRLIYFSYDVKMKEKGDIPEGYSVSREKKERFSLILESASTNQTSMYLCASSLAPWVESGQETQYFGPGTRLLVL.

V and J are TRBV6-1 and TRBJ1-6; TRBD1 matches 7 bases. The germline CDR1 and CDR2 sequences are MNHNS and SASEGT. This CDR3 is 14 amino acids long. The junction had 8 bases not matched to a gene; V was cut back by 5 bases and J by 10 bases. The CDR3 loop is CASSSETGVSPLHF. The CDR3 nucleotides are TGTGCCAGCAGTTCAGAAACAGGGGTCTCACCCCTCCACTTT.

The chain links TRBV6-1 to TRBJ2-4; tentative D call: TRBD1 (5 bases). This CDR3 region has 13 residues. The V gene lost 2 bases and the J gene lost 6 bases, with 8 bases spanning the gap. Germline assignment: CDR1 MNHNS and CDR2 SASEGT. DNA for the CDR3: TGTGCCAGCAGTGAAAGCGACAGAAACATTCAGTACTTC. It is translated as CASSESDRNIQYF.

The table lists this clone with a count of one. The chain recombines TRBV9 with TRBJ2-2; D might be TRBD2 (5 bases). V was trimmed by 0 bases and J by 4 bases, leaving 7 bases between them. The CDR3 spans 14 residues. Germline CDR1 SGDLS, CDR2 YYNGEE. The CDR3 DNA is TGTGCCAGCAGCGTAGCTGCGGGCACCGGGGAGCTGTTTTTT. It is translated as CASSVAAGTGELFF.

The chain couples TRBV5-6 to TRBJ2-7; D is perhaps TRBD2 (5 bases). V was cut by 1 base and J by 4 bases, with 15 bases left in between. This CDR3 region has 15 residues. Per germline, CDR1 SGHDT and CDR2 YYEEEE. The CDR3 region has the DNA TGTGCCAGCAGCTTGTTCGCGGGTATTCAGTACGAGCAGTACGTC. This codes for CASSLFAGIQYEQYV.

V is TRBV6-6 and J is TRBJ2-2; perhaps TRBD1 as D (6 bases). The CDR3 runs to 14 residues. Trimming left V 2 bases short and J 5 bases short, with 9 bases between. CDR1 is MNHNY, CDR2 SVGAGI, per germline (reference sequence). The CDR3 is CASSYVRGTGELFF. DNA for the CDR3: TGTGCCAGCAGTTACGTCAGGGGAACCGGGGAGCTGTTTTTT.

V usage is TRBV9 and J usage is TRBJ2-6, with D unresolved. V was trimmed by 7 bases and J by 5 bases, leaving 19 bases between them. Germline V gene lookup returns CDR1 SGDLS and CDR2 YYNGEE. The CDR3 is 16 amino acids. DNA for the CDR3: TGTGCCAGCCTTTTGCTCAAACAAAGTCGGGCCAACGTCCTGACTTTC. It is translated as CASLLLKQSRANVLTF.

The V call is TRBV27, the J call TRBJ2-1; 9 positions match TRBD2. This CDR3 has 18 amino acids. Germline-derived CDR1 and CDR2 are MNHEY and SMNVEV (reference sequence). J lost 5 bases, V lost 6 bases, and 17 bases had no gene match. The CDR3 DNA sequence: TGTGCCAGCAGCTACCCCTCGGCGGGGCGGGGGGGCCACAATGAGCAGTTCTTC. Protein: CASSYPSAGRGGHNEQFF.

The V and J genes are TRBV27 and TRBJ2-7; 8 nucleotides line up with TRBD1. Germline V lookup: CDR1 MNHEY, CDR2 SMNVEV (reference sequence). V dropped 5 bases and J dropped 9; count of bases not matched to a gene: 9. The CDR3 consists of 13 residues. In DNA, the CDR3 is TGTGCCAGCAGTCCGGACAGGGCGGCAGGGCAGTACTTC. This encodes CASSPDRAAGQYF.

The chain recombines TRBV6-1 with TRBJ2-7, with D hard to call. The CDR3 spans 12 residues. CDR1 MNHNS and CDR2 SASEGT come from the germline V gene. V dropped 4 bases and J dropped 7 bases, with 11 bases sitting between them. In DNA form, the CDR3 reads TGTGCCAGCAGTGTTGAATTTGGGGAGCAGTACTTC. This gives the protein CASSVEFGEQYF.

This clone was counted a single time. This chain connects TRBV27 to TRBJ2-3, with TRBD1 matching 10 bases. The CDR3 sequence is 14 residues long. CDR1 is MNHEY, CDR2 SMNVEV, per germline (reference sequence). Germline trimming cut 6 bases from V and 4 bases from J; bases unmatched to any gene: 4. The CDR3 is CASSRDRGPDTQYF. In DNA form, the CDR3 reads TGTGCCAGCAGCCGGGACAGGGGCCCAGATACGCAGTATTTT.

V and J are TRBV18 and TRBJ2-2; a possible D gene is TRBD2 (6 bases). V was shortened by 3 bases and J by 1 base, with 15 bases between the two germline ends. The length of the CDR3 is 17 residues. Germline CDR1 is KGHSH and CDR2 is LQKENI. The CDR3 is CASSPGGGAQNTGELFF. CDR3 coding DNA: TGTGCCAGCTCACCTGGAGGCGGGGCGCAGAACACCGGGGAGCTGTTTTTT.

The CDR3 region has the DNA TGTGCCAGCAGTTCCGGGGCCTCCCCCAGGGAGACCCAGTACTTC. This encodes CASSSGASPRETQYF. The chain recombines TRBV7-6 with TRBJ2-5; D tentatively fits TRBD1 or TRBD2 (5 bases each). CDR1 is SGHVS and CDR2 is FNYEAQ in the germline V gene. Trimming pared 6 bases from V and 5 bases from J, leaving 19 bases between. The CDR3 totals 15 residues. The whole variable domain, remainder taken from reference TRBV7-6 and TRBJ2-5, is GAGVSQSPRYKVTKRGQDVALRCDPISGHVSLYWYRQALGQGPEFLTYFNYEAQQDKSGLPNDRFSAERPEGSISTLTIQRTEQRDSAMYRCASSSGASPRETQYFGPGTRLLVL.

The chain uses TRBV5-1 and TRBJ2-7, with TRBD2 identical over 11 bases. The germline CDR1 and CDR2 sequences are SGHRS and YFSETQ. The CDR3 loop spans 18 amino acids. V lost 0 bases to trimming and J lost 0 bases; unmatched junction nucleotides: 8. This chain's CDR3 is CASSLVRLAGGFSYEQYF. The CDR3 coding sequence is TGCGCCAGCAGCTTGGTGAGGCTAGCGGGAGGTTTCTCCTACGAGCAGTACTTC.

This clone was recorded only once. This sequence joins TRBV19 and TRBJ1-6; unclear D gene. The V and J ends lost 10 bases and 0 bases respectively, with 19 bases between them. Per the germline V gene, CDR1 is LNHDA and CDR2 is SQIVND (reference sequence). The CDR3 sequence is 17 residues long. CDR3 nucleotides: TGTGCCACGTCGCGGACGGGAGTAGGCTCCTATAATTCACCCCTCCACTTT. It specifies CATSRTGVGSYNSPLHF.

Regarding this clone: Other DNA sequences in the same sample also yield this CDR3. V usage is TRBV19 and J usage is TRBJ1-5; 9 bases agree with TRBD1. The J segment lost 0 bases and the V segment lost 5 bases, leaving 8 bases of the junction unmatched. This CDR3 is 17 amino acids long. Germline V CDR1 and CDR2: LNHDA, SQIVND (reference sequence). The CDR3 reads CASSGLQGATSNQPQHF. The CDR3 DNA is TGTGCCAGTAGTGGACTACAGGGGGCCACTAGCAATCAGCCCCAGCATTTT. The whole variable domain, filled in from reference TRBV19 and TRBJ1-5, reads DGGITQSPKYLFRKEGQNVTLSCEQNLNHDAMYWYRQDPGQGLRLIYYSQIVNDFQKGDIAEGYSVSREKKESFPLTVTSAQKNPTAFYLCASSGLQGATSNQPQHFGDGTRLSIL.